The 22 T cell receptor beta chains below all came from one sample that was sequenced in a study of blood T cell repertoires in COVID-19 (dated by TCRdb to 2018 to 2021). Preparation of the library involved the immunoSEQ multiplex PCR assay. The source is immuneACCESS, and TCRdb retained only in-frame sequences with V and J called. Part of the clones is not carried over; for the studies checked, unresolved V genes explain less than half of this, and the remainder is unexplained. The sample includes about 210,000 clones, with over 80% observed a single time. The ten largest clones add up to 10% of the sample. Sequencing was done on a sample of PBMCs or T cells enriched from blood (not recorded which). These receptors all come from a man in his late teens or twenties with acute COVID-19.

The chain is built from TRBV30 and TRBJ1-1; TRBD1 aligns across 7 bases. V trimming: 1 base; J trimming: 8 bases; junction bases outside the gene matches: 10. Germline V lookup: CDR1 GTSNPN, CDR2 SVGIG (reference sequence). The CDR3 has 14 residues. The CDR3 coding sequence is TGTGCCTGGAGTGGGAAGACAGGGAGGTCCGAAGCTTTCTTT. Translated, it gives CAWSGKTGRSEAFF.

The CDR3 loop is CASSLAASGRFSYNEQFF. CDR3 nucleotides: TGCGCCAGCAGCTTGGCGGCTAGCGGGAGGTTCTCCTACAATGAGCAGTTCTTC. V and J are TRBV5-1 and TRBJ2-1; 11 positions match TRBD2. The CDR3 consists of 18 residues. CDR1 and CDR2 (germline): SGHRS, YFSETQ. V shed 0 bases and J 0 bases; nucleotides not matched to a gene: 5.

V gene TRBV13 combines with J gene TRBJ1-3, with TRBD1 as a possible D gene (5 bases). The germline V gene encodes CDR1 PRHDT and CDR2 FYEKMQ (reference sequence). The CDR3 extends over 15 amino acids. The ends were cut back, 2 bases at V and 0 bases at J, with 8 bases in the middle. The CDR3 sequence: CASSLFGGSGNTIYF. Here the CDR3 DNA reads TGTGCCAGCAGCTTATTCGGGGGCTCTGGAAACACCATATATTTT.

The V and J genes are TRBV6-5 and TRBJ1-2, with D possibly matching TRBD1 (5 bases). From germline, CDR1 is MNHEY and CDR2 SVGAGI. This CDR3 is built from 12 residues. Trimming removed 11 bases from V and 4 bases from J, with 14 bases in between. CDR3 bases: TGTGCCGCGACCCGGGGGGGCTATGGCTACACCTTC. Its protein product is CAATRGGYGYTF.

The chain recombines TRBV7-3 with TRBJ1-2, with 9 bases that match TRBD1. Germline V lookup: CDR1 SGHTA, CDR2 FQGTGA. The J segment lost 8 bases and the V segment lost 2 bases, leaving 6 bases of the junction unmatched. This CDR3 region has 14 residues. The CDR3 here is CASSLGTGTLGYTF. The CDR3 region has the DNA TGTGCCAGCAGCTTAGGGACAGGGACTCTGGGCTACACCTTC.

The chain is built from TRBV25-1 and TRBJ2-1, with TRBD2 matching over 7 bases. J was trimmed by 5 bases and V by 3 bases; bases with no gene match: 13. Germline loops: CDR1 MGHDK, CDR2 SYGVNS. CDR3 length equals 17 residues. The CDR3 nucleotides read TGTGCCAGCAGTGACGCGATTCGTGGACTAGGGGACAATGAGCAGTTCTTC. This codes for CASSDAIRGLGDNEQFF.

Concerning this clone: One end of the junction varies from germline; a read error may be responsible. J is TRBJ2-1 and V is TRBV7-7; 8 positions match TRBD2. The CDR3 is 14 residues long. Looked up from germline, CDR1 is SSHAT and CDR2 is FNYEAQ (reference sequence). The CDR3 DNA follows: TGTGCTAGCAGCAAAGGGACTAGTGGCGATGAGCAGTTCTTC. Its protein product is CASSKGTSGDEQFF.

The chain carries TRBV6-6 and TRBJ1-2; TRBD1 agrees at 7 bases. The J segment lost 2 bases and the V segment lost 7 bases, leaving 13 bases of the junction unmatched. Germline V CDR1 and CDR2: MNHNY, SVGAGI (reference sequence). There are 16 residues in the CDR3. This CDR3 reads CASIVDGDRVNYGYTF. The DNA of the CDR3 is TGTGCCAGCATCGTGGACGGAGACAGGGTGAACTATGGCTACACCTTC.

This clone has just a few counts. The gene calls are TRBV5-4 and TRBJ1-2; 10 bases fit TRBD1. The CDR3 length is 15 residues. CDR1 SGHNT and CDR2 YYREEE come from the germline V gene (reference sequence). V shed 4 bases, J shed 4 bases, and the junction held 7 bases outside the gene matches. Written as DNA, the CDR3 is TGTGCCAGCAGCAGTGCGGGACAGGGGCTCTATGGCTACACCTTC. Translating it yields CASSSAGQGLYGYTF.

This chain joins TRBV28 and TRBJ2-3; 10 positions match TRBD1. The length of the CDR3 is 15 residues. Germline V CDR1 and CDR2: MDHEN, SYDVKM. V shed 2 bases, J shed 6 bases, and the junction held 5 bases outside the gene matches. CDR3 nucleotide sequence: TGTGCCAGCAGTTTACCGACAGGGGGCCTGGATACGCAGTATTTT. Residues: CASSLPTGGLDTQYF.

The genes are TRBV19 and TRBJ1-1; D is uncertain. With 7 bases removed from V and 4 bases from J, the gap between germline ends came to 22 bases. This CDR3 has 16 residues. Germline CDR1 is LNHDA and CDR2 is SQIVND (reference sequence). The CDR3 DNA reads TGTGCCAGTACTTTTTCGGTGCGGGATTCTGTCACTGAAGCTTTCTTT. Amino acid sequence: CASTFSVRDSVTEAFF.

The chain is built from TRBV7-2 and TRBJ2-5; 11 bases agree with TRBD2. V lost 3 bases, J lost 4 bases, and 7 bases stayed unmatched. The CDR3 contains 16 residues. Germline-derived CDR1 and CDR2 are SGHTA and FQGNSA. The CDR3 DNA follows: TGTGCCAGCAGCTTGTTTAGCGGGAGGGCCCGAGAGACCCAGTACTTC. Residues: CASSLFSGRARETQYF.

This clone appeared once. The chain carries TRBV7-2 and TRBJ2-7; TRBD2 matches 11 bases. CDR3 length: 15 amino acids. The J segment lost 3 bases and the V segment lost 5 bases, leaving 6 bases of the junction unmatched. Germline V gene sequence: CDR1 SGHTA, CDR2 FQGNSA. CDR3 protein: CASSRLGTSGYEQYF. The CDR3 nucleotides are TGTGCCAGCAGCCGCCTAGGGACTAGCGGCTACGAGCAGTACTTC.

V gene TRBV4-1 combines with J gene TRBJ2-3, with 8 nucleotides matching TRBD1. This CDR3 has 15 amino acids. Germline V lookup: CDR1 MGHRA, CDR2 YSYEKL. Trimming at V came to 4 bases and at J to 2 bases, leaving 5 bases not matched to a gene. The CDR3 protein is CASSLRQGITDTQYF. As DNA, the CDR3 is TGCGCCAGCAGCCTACGACAGGGGATCACAGATACGCAGTATTTT.

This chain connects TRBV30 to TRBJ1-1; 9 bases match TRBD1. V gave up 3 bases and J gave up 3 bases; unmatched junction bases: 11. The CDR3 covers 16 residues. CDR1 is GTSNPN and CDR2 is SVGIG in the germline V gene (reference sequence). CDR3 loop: CAWREQYGTGHTEAFF. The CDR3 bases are TGTGCCTGGAGGGAGCAGTACGGGACAGGGCACACTGAAGCTTTCTTT.

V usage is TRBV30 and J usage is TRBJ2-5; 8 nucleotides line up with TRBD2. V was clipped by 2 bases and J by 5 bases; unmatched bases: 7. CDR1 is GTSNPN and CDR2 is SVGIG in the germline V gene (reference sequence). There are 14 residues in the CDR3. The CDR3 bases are TGTGCCTGGAGTTATGCGGGAGGAAGGGAGACCCAGTACTTC. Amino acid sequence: CAWSYAGGRETQYF.

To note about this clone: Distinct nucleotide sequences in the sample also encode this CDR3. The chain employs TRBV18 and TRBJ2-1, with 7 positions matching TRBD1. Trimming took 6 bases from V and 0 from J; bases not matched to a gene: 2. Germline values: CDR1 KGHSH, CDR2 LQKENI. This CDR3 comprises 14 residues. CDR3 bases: TGTGCCAGCTCGACAGGGAGCTCCTACAATGAGCAGTTCTTC. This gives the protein CASSTGSSYNEQFF. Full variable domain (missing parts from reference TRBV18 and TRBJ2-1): NAGVMQNPRHLVRRRGQEARLRCSPMKGHSHVYWYRQLPEEGLKFMVYLQKENIIDESGMPKERFSAEFPKEGPSILRIQQVVRGDSAAYFCASSTGSSYNEQFFGPGTRLTVL.

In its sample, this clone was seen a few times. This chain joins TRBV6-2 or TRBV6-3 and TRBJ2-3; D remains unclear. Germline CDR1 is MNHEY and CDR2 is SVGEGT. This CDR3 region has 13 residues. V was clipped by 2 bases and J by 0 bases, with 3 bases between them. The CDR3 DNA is TGTGCCAGCAGTTACACTAGCACAGATACGCAGTATTTT. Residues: CASSYTSTDTQYF.

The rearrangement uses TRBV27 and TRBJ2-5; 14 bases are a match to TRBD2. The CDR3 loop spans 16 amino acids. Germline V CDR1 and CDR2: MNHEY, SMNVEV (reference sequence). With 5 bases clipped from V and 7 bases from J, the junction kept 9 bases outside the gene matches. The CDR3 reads CASSPGTSGSTGTQYF. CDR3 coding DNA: TGTGCCAGCAGTCCCGGGACTAGCGGGAGCACGGGGACCCAGTACTTC.

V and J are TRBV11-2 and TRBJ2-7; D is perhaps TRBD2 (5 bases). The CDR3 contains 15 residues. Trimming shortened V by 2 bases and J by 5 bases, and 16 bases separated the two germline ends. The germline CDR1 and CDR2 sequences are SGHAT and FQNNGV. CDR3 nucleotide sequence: TGTGCCAGCAGCTTATTTAGCCCCGGGATCGACGAGCAGTACTTC. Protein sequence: CASSLFSPGIDEQYF.

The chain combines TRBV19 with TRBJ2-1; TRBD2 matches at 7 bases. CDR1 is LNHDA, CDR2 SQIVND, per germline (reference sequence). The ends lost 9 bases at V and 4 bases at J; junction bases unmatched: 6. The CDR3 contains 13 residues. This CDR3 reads CASREGGYNEQFF. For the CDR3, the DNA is TGTGCCAGCCGAGAGGGAGGGTACAATGAGCAGTTCTTC.

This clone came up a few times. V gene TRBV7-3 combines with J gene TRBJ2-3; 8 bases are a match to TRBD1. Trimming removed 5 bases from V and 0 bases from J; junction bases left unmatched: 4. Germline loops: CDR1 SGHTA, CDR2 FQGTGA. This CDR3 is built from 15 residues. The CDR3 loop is CASSMTGESTDTQYF. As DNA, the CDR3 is TGTGCCAGCAGCATGACAGGGGAAAGCACAGATACGCAGTATTTT.